The TCR beta chain described here comes from a study of blood T cell repertoires in COVID-19. Study information: T cells, B-cell-depleted T cells, or PBMCs provided the cDNA or gDNA that served as material.

This CDR3 has 19 residues. Unmatched junction bases numbered 13, after V lost 2 bases and J lost 2 bases. Germline assignment: CDR1 LNHNV and CDR2 YYDKDF (reference sequence). Measured with immunoSEQ multiplex PCR; TCRdb has only the in-frame clones, and not every one. In the table there are 400,000 to 500,000 clones, approximately 88% of which are singletons. J is TRBJ2-1 and V is TRBV15, with 9 positions matching TRBD1. The sample consisted of PBMCs or T cells enriched from blood (not recorded which). This TCR was recovered from a woman aged 35 to 49 who had recovered from COVID-19. The chain's CDR3 is CATSRRGGGQGLTYNEQFF. The CDR3 nucleotides read TGTGCCACCAGCAGAAGAGGGGGAGGACAGGGGTTGACCTACAATGAGCAGTTCTTC.